This T cell receptor beta chain was retrieved from a study of blood T cell repertoires in COVID-19. For the study at large: Some COVID-19 samples were acute and others convalescent; all came from the United States, Italy and Spain. The analysed material was cDNA or gDNA that came from T cells, B-cell-depleted T cells, or PBMCs.

Original handling: Estimation of nucleated cell counts relied on the amplification of reference gene primers. TCRdb keeps only in-frame clones here, not all; method: immunoSEQ multiplex PCR. That table gives V, J and clone size, and the DNA gave D and trimming. The table records 300,000 to 400,000 clones, approximately 89% of them present only once. CDR3 size: 16 residues. CDR1 is MNHEY, CDR2 SMNVEV, per germline (reference sequence). V dropped 0 bases and J dropped 0 bases, with 10 bases sitting between them. The clonotype originates from a young woman who had recovered from COVID-19. V gene TRBV27 combines with J gene TRBJ2-3; possible D gene TRBD2, 6 bases. Sequenced: peripheral blood. The CDR3 loop reads CASSLSTGVSTDTQYF. CDR3 sequence (DNA): TGTGCCAGCAGTTTATCCACGGGAGTGAGCACAGATACGCAGTATTTT.